This T cell receptor beta chain comes out of a study of blood T cell repertoires in COVID-19. The assay was immunoSEQ multiplex PCR, and TCRdb's table has in-frame clones only and misses some. The data hold fewer than 400,000 clones, with around 92% observed a single time. The receptor comes from a young woman with COVID-19, enrolled during active disease. Sequencing used peripheral blood.

For the CDR3, the DNA is TGCGCCAGCAGCTTGACGCCCGGCGGCTCCTACAATGAGCAGTTCTTC. It specifies CASSLTPGGSYNEQFF. V and J are TRBV5-1 and TRBJ2-1, with no clear D. There are 16 residues in the CDR3. The V end was cut by 1 base, the J end by 0 bases, with 11 bases between. CDR1 SGHRS and CDR2 YFSETQ come from the germline V gene.